This T cell receptor (beta chain) is from a study of regulatory T cells. Two CD3G-deficient patients had more severe autoimmunity; all had some. At testing, patients were 2 to 39 years old, with reduced naive and increased memory T-cell proportions. Trimming took off 7 bases at V and 0 bases at J, with 10 bases between the two ends. This CDR3 has 14 amino acids. Germline assignment: CDR1 MDHEN and CDR2 SYDVKM. The study's findings and limits: Hydrophobic residues at CDR3 positions 6 and 7 were enriched in conventional CD4+ T cells of CD3G-deficient patients. Regulatory T cells showed the strongest V-J pair restriction and V/J gene skewing among patient repertoires.

The PCR used 52 TRBV and 13 TRBJ primers. Using immunoSEQ multiplex PCR, the repertoire was profiled, and TCRdb retains in-frame clones only, with some absent. In the table there are tens of thousands of clones, around 89% of which are singletons. For this clone: The antigen is not known.

This chain links TRBV28 with TRBJ1-3, with a tentative D call TRBD1 (5 bases). Sample: conventional CD4+ T cells sorted from blood. This receptor was taken from a person under 35 with CD3G deficiency. CDR3 residues: CASTPGGSGNTIYF. CDR3 nucleotides: TGTGCCAGCACCCCCGGGGGCTCTGGAAACACCATATATTTT.